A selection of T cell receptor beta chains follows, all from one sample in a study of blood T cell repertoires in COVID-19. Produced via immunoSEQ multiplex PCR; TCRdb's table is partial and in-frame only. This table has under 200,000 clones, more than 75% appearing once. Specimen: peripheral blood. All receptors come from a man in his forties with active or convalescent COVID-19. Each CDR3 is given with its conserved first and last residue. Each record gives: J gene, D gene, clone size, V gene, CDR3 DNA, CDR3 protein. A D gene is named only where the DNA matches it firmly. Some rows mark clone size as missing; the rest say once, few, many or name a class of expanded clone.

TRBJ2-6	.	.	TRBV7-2	TGTGCCAGCAGCTTAGTGGCACCGGGGGCCAACGTCCTGACTTTC	CASSLVAPGANVLTF
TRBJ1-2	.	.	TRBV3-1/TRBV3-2	TGTGCCAGCAGCCAAGCGGAAGGTAGGAGGAGAAAAAATGGCTACACCTTC	CASSQAEGRRRKNGYTF
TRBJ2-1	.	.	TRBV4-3	TGCGCCAGCAGCCAAGCTATGGGGAGCTCCTACAATGAGCAGTTCTTC	CASSQAMGSSYNEQFF
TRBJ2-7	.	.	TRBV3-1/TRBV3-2	TGTGCCAGCAGCCAAGCTGACACTAGGAGCTCCTACGAGCAGTACTTC	CASSQADTRSSYEQYF
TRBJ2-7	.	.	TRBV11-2	TGTGCCAGCAGCTTAGGCGTGGGGGGTACTCAAAGGGGCGAGCAGTACTTC	CASSLGVGGTQRGEQYF
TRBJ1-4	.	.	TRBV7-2	TGTGCCAGCAGCTCACAGGGCGCAACTAATGAAAAACTGTTTTTT	CASSSQGATNEKLFF
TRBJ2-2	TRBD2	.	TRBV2	TGTGCCAGCAGGGCCCCTAGCGGGAGGGCCCGAGGCGGGGAGCTGTTTTTT	CASRAPSGRARGGELFF
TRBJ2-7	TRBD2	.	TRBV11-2	TGTGCCAGCAGCATGCCAACGACCGGGACTAGCGGCTACGAGCAGTACTTC	CASSMPTTGTSGYEQYF
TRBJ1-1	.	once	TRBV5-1	TGCGCCAGCAGCTCATACACTGAAGCTTTCTTT	CASSSYTEAFF
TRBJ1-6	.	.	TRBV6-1	TGTGCCAGCAGTGAAGTACGCCGAGGGCGGAATTCACCCCTCCACTTT	CASSEVRRGRNSPLHF
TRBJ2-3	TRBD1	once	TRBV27	TGTGCCATCAGCAGGGGGCCGGAGAAGACAGATACGCAGTATTTT	CAISRGPEKTDTQYF
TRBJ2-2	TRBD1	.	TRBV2	TGTGCCAGCAGTGAAACAGGGGTGAGCACCGGGGAGCTGTTTTTT	CASSETGVSTGELFF
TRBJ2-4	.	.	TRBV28	TGTGCCAGCAGTTTGGAGGGCCCCCCCAAAAACATTCAGTACTTC	CASSLEGPPKNIQYF
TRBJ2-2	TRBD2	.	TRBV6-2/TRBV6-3	TGTGCCAGCAGTTACTCTAGCGGGAGGGCCACCGGGGAGCTGTTTTTT	CASSYSSGRATGELFF
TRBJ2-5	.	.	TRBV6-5	TGTGCCAGCAGTTACGCCAGGTTCTCGACCCAGTACTTC	CASSYARFSTQYF
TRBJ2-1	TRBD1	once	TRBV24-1	TGTGCCACCAGTGATTTGCGTAGACAGGGTTCTGGGAATGAGCAGTTCTTC	CATSDLRRQGSGNEQFF
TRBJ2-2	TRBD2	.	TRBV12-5	TGTGCTAGTGGTTTGGTACTGGGCGTAGCTAGCGGGCGCGGGGCCGGGGAGCTGTTTTTT	CASGLVLGVASGRGAGELFF
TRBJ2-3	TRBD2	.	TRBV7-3	TGTGCCAGCAGCTCGGCTAGCGGGGACACAGATACGCAGTATTTT	CASSSASGDTDTQYF
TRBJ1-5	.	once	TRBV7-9	TGTGCCAGCAGCTTATCACACAGGCGGGATAGCAATCAGCCCCAGCATTTT	CASSLSHRRDSNQPQHF
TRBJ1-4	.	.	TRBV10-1	TGCGCCATAATGGCCTCACCGGGGGAAAAACTGTTTTTT	CAIMASPGEKLFF
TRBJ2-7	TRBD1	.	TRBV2	TGTGCCAGCACTGGGACAGGGTCCCGCTCAGCCTACGAGCAGTACTTC	CASTGTGSRSAYEQYF
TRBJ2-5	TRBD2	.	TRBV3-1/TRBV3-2	TGTGCCAGCAGCCAGCGACTAGCGGAAGAGACCCAGTACTTC	CASSQRLAEETQYF
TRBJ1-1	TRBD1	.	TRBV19	TGTGCCAGTAGTATTGACAGGGTCGGGGGCACTGAAGCTTTCTTT	CASSIDRVGGTEAFF
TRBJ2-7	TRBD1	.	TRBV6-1	TGTGCCAGCAGTGAGCCCCCTCCTCGGACAGGGGCCTACGAGCAGTACTTC	CASSEPPPRTGAYEQYF
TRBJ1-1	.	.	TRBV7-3	TGTGCCAGCAGCTTAACAGGGGGGAACACTGAAGCTTTCTTT	CASSLTGGNTEAFF
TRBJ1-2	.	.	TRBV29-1	TGCAGCGTCCTGGACAGAAACTATGGCTACACCTTC	CSVLDRNYGYTF
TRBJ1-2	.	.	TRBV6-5	TGTGCCAGCAGTTACTCGGTGCAGGGTGACTATGGCTACACCTTC	CASSYSVQGDYGYTF
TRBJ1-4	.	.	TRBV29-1	TGCAGCGGGGGACAAAGGGGGAATGAAAAACTGTTTTTT	CSGGQRGNEKLFF
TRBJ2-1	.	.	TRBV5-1	TGCGCCAGCAGATCTCCCGGTGTATTAAGCTCCTACAATGAGCAGTTCTTC	CASRSPGVLSSYNEQFF
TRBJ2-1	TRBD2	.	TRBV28	TGTGCCAGCAGTTTACCCCCCGGCGGGAGTTACAATGAGCAGTTCTTC	CASSLPPGGSYNEQFF
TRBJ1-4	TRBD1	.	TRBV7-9	TGTGCCAGCAGCCGACTCCGGGACAGGGTAGTTGCGGCTAATGAAAAACTGTTTTTT	CASSRLRDRVVAANEKLFF
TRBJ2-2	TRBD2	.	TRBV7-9	TGTGCCAGCAGCCTAGGAACTAGCGACTTAATCGGGACCGGGGAGCTGTTTTTT	CASSLGTSDLIGTGELFF
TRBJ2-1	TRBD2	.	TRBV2	TGTGCCAGCCGAGGGACTAGCGGAGCGGTTGAGCAGTTCTTC	CASRGTSGAVEQFF
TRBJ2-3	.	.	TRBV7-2	TGTGCCAGCAGCTGGGGGACGGACTACACAGATACGCAGTATTTT	CASSWGTDYTDTQYF
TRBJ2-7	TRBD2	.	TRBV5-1	TGCGCCAGCAGCTTTCTGGGCGGGACTAGCTACGAGCAGTACTTC	CASSFLGGTSYEQYF
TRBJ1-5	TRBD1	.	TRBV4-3	TGCGCCAGCAGCCAAGACGCGGGACAGGGGTATCAGCCCCAGCATTTT	CASSQDAGQGYQPQHF
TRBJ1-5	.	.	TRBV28	TGTGCCAGCAGTCTGGACAGCCTTTCGCCCCAGCATTTT	CASSLDSLSPQHF
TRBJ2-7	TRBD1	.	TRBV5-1	TGCGCCAGCAGCCCGGACAGGTCAGGGCGAGAGCAGTACTTC	CASSPDRSGREQYF
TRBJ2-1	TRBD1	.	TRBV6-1	TGTGCCAGCAGTGAAGGGACAGGGGGTTACAATGAGCAGTTCTTC	CASSEGTGGYNEQFF
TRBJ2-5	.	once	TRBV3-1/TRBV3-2	TGTGCCAGCAGCCAAGATCCCAGGGATGGAGAGACCCAGTACTTC	CASSQDPRDGETQYF
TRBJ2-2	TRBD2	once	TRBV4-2	TGTGCCAGCAGCCCCCGGACTAGCGGGAGGTTATGGGAGCTGTTTTTT	CASSPRTSGRLWELFF
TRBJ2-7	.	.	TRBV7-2	TGTGCCAGCAGCTTATTCCGGGGTTACCTCGAGCAGTACTTC	CASSLFRGYLEQYF
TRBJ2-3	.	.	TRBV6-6	TGTGCCAGCGGAAAGACAGGGACTGACACAGATACGCAGTATTTT	CASGKTGTDTDTQYF
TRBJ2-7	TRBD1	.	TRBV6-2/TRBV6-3	TGTGCCAGCAGTAGCCTCCAGGGGGTGGTCAACGAGCAGTACTTC	CASSSLQGVVNEQYF
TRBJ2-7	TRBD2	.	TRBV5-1	TGCGCCAGCAGCTTGTCGACGGGAGGAACCTACGAGCAGTACTTC	CASSLSTGGTYEQYF
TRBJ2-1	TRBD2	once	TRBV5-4	TGTGCCAGCAGCTTGGAGGAGGGAGGGTACAATGAGCAGTTCTTC	CASSLEEGGYNEQFF
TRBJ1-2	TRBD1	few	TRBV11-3	TGTGCCAGCAGCTTGGACAGGGAGGAGGGCTACACCTTC	CASSLDREEGYTF
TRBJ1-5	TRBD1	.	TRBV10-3	TGTGCCAGCCGCGGGGACAGGGGCCTTGGTGGCAATCAGCCCCAGCATTTT	CASRGDRGLGGNQPQHF
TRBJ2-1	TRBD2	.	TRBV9	TGTGCCAGCAGCGAGGGACTAGCGGGGATTCGGAATGAGCAGTTCTTC	CASSEGLAGIRNEQFF
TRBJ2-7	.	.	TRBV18	TGTGCCAGCTCACCAGCGGGGCTCAACGAGCAGTACTTC	CASSPAGLNEQYF
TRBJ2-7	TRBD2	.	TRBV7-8	TGTGCCAGCAGCTCTTCGAGCGGGGGGCTCCACGAGCAGTACTTC	CASSSSSGGLHEQYF
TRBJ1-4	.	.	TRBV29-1	TGCAGCGCAGTGCGGGGTAATGAAAAACTGTTTTTT	CSAVRGNEKLFF